Listed here are 23 T cell receptor beta chains from one sample, sequenced in a study of cytomegalovirus exposure and HLA in healthy donors. Clones were sequenced by immunoSEQ multiplex PCR, and TCRdb holds only the in-frame ones, with some missing. The table has 200,000 or so clones, about 90% seen once. The sample consisted of PBMCs. All receptors come from a woman between 18 and 29 years old in good health and CMV-seronegative.

This chain links TRBV27 with TRBJ2-7; D might be TRBD1 (5 bases). This CDR3 comprises 14 residues. The ends were cut back, 3 bases at V and 2 bases at J, with 11 bases in the middle. CDR1 and CDR2 (germline): MNHEY, SMNVEV (reference sequence). This chain's CDR3 is CASSLQDNPYEQYF. The CDR3 nucleotides are TGTGCCAGCAGTTTGCAGGACAACCCCTACGAGCAGTACTTC.

The count of this clone is one. The V call is TRBV13, the J call TRBJ2-2; D is ambiguous. Germline-derived CDR1 and CDR2 are PRHDT and FYEKMQ (reference sequence). The V end lost 9 bases, the J end lost 7 bases, and 12 bases lay between the germline ends. This CDR3 region has 12 residues. This CDR3 is CASEKTGGELFF. In DNA, the CDR3 is TGTGCCAGTGAGAAAACCGGCGGGGAGCTGTTTTTT. Full variable domain (outside the CDR3, taken from reference TRBV13 and TRBJ2-2): AAGVIQSPRHLIKEKRETATLKCYPIPRHDTVYWYQQGPGQDPQFLISFYEKMQSDKGSIPDRFSAQQFSDYHSELNMSSLELGDSALYFCASEKTGGELFFGEGSRLTVL.

V and J are TRBV5-1 and TRBJ2-3, with a weak D call TRBD2 (5 bases). Germline V lookup: CDR1 SGHRS, CDR2 YFSETQ. The V end was cut by 4 bases, the J end by 0 bases, with 12 bases between. CDR3 length equals 15 residues. The CDR3 spells CASSGGGPSTDTQYF. The CDR3, as DNA: TGCGCCAGCAGCGGTGGAGGCCCAAGCACAGATACGCAGTATTTT.

This clone has only one observation. Other DNA sequences of this sample code for an identical CDR3. V gene TRBV4-3 combines with J gene TRBJ1-5; D is unresolved. Germline loops: CDR1 LGHNA, CDR2 YSLEER. Trimming removed 0 bases from V and 4 bases from J, with 7 bases in between. CDR3 length: 14 residues. In nucleotides, the CDR3 is TGCGCCAGCAGCCAAGATAGAGGGAATCAGCCCCAGCATTTT. This sequence encodes CASSQDRGNQPQHF.

The J gene is TRBJ1-5, the V gene TRBV28; a possible D gene is TRBD1 (5 bases). The CDR3 runs 14 residues. Germline V gene lookup returns CDR1 MDHEN and CDR2 SYDVKM. Trimming took off 4 bases at V and 6 bases at J, with 13 bases between the two ends. The CDR3 nucleotides read TGTGCCAGCAGTTCCTTCTCCAGGGCTCAGCCCCAGCATTTT. Encoded protein: CASSSFSRAQPQHF.

V gene TRBV5-8 combines with J gene TRBJ2-3, with 7 bases lining up with TRBD2. CDR3 length: 14 amino acids. The germline CDR1 and CDR2 sequences are SGHTS and YDEGEE. J lost 4 bases, V lost 5 bases, and 7 bases had no gene match. The CDR3 reads CASRDRGGADTQYF. As DNA, the CDR3 is TGTGCCAGCAGGGACCGGGGAGGGGCAGATACGCAGTATTTT.

A word on this clone: At one end the junction does not follow the germline gene, possibly because of a read error. This chain connects TRBV4-1 to TRBJ1-1, with 11 bases fitting TRBD1. Germline values: CDR1 MGHRA, CDR2 YSYEKL. There are 16 residues in the CDR3. The CDR3 region is CASSQASRTTRDRGDF. Written as DNA, the CDR3 is TGCGCCAGCAGCCAAGCGTCGCGGACCACCCGGGACAGGGGGGACTTT.

The sample holds a few counts of this clone. V usage is TRBV11-1 and J usage is TRBJ1-2; 11 bases are a match to TRBD1. The V and J ends lost 3 bases and 7 bases, in that order; junction bases with no gene match: 7. This CDR3 contains 15 residues. Germline V CDR1 and CDR2: SGHAT, FQDESV (reference sequence). CDR3 protein: CASSFGQGAALGYTF. The CDR3 DNA follows: TGTGCCAGCAGCTTTGGACAGGGGGCCGCCCTTGGCTACACCTTC.

There are a few counts of this clone. The chain links TRBV7-3 to TRBJ2-2, with TRBD2 as a possible D gene (6 bases). In germline, CDR1 is SGHTA, CDR2 FQGTGA. Trimming stripped 5 bases from V and 0 bases from J, with 19 bases between. The CDR3 consists of 18 residues. The CDR3 DNA sequence: TGTGCCAGCAGCCGAGGAGGGGTTGGGAGAACGAACACCGGGGAGCTGTTTTTT. It is translated as CASSRGGVGRTNTGELFF.

This clone was found a few times. J is TRBJ1-2 and V is TRBV19, with a weak D call TRBD1 (5 bases). From germline, CDR1 is LNHDA and CDR2 SQIVND (reference sequence). Trimming took 1 base from V and 0 from J, leaving 15 bases between them. CDR3 size: 17 residues. The CDR3 protein is CASSIVRSTDTNYGYTF. CDR3 nucleotides: TGTGCCAGTAGTATAGTCCGCTCGACAGACACTAACTATGGCTACACCTTC.

The chain links TRBV5-6 to TRBJ2-7; tentative D call: TRBD2 (6 bases). CDR1 SGHDT and CDR2 YYEEEE come from the germline V gene. V gave up 1 base and J gave up 1 base, with 15 bases separating them. The length of the CDR3 is 16 residues. CDR3 nucleotides: TGTGCCAGCAGCTTGAGTTTTACGGGAGTGTCCTACGAGCAGTACTTC. Translation gives CASSLSFTGVSYEQYF.

V is TRBV4-2 and J is TRBJ2-1, with 11 bases fitting TRBD1. Germline values: CDR1 LGHNA, CDR2 YNFKEQ. The CDR3 has 17 residues. Trimming cost V 3 bases and J 10 bases; bases outside gene matches: 14. The CDR3 DNA reads TGTGCCAGCAGCCAGCCGGGACAGGGGGAATTCGGAATCGAGCAGTTCTTC. Protein sequence: CASSQPGQGEFGIEQFF.

The chain employs TRBV15 and TRBJ1-5; the D is unclear. Germline lookup yields CDR1 LNHNV and CDR2 YYDKDF (reference sequence). V was cut by 5 bases and J by 2 bases, with 10 bases left in between. This CDR3 has 14 amino acids. Here the CDR3 reads CATSRVGGNQPQHF. CDR3 in DNA: TGTGCCACCAGCCGGGTCGGTGGCAATCAGCCCCAGCATTTT.

The gene calls are TRBV28 and TRBJ1-2; D gene uncertain. The V gene's germline CDR1 is MDHEN and CDR2 SYDVKM. V lost 2 bases and J 4 bases, leaving 20 bases between the germline ends. This CDR3 spans 17 amino acids. CDR3: CASSLRSRLQISYGYTF. The CDR3 nucleotides are TGTGCCAGCAGTTTACGATCTCGGCTACAGATATCCTATGGCTACACCTTC.

In this sample, this clone turned up once. The rearrangement joins TRBV19 to TRBJ2-1; 11 bases agree with TRBD2. The V and J ends lost 4 bases and 3 bases, in that order; junction bases with no gene match: 2. CDR3 length: 15 amino acids. Germline CDR1 and CDR2: LNHDA and SQIVND (reference sequence). The chain's CDR3 is CASSNLAGGYNEQFF. CDR3 sequence (DNA): TGTGCCAGTAGTAATCTAGCGGGAGGCTACAATGAGCAGTTCTTC.

The J gene is TRBJ2-3, the V gene TRBV30; D gene ambiguous. Germline V gene sequence: CDR1 GTSNPN, CDR2 SVGIG (reference sequence). The ends were cut back, 5 bases at V and 0 bases at J, with 12 bases in the middle. The CDR3 has 14 amino acids. For the CDR3, the DNA is TGTGCCTGGGCCCTTCTAATAAGCACAGATACGCAGTATTTT. Amino acid sequence: CAWALLISTDTQYF.

CDR3 amino acids: CATSERESMYEQYF. DNA for the CDR3: TGCGCCACCTCCGAGCGGGAGTCAATGTACGAGCAGTACTTC. The V and J genes are TRBV10-2 and TRBJ2-7; the match to TRBD2 covers 8 bases. The length of the CDR3 is 14 residues. V trimming: 10 bases; J trimming: 4 bases; junction bases outside the gene matches: 12. Germline lookup yields CDR1 WSHSY and CDR2 SAAADI.

This sequence joins TRBV30 and TRBJ2-5; the D gene is possibly TRBD2 (5 bases). The CDR3 contains 18 residues. The germline V gene encodes CDR1 GTSNPN and CDR2 SVGIG (reference sequence). V was cut by 0 bases and J by 5 bases, with 25 bases left in between. Here the CDR3 reads CAWSVFTGSFQVPETQYF. Here the CDR3 DNA reads TGTGCCTGGAGTGTGTTCACGGGATCCTTCCAAGTCCCGGAGACCCAGTACTTC.

This clone occurred a few times. The gene calls are TRBV6-5 and TRBJ2-7; 13 nucleotides match TRBD2. The CDR3 consists of 15 residues. With V trimmed by 7 bases and J by 2 bases, 5 bases remained unmatched. Germline CDR1 MNHEY, CDR2 SVGAGI. For the CDR3, the DNA is TGTGCCAGCAACCAACTAGCGGGAGGGCCCTACGAGCAGTACTTC. Translation: CASNQLAGGPYEQYF.

J is TRBJ1-5 and V is TRBV27, with no clear D. Trimming took 2 bases from V and 6 from J, leaving 8 bases between them. The CDR3 totals 13 residues. Germline V gene lookup returns CDR1 MNHEY and CDR2 SMNVEV (reference sequence). The CDR3 DNA reads TGTGCCAGCAGTTTAGGGCTGGGTCAGCCCCAGCATTTT. The encoded protein is CASSLGLGQPQHF.

J is TRBJ1-4 and V is TRBV28, with 8 bases aligning to TRBD1. Losses at the gene ends were 1 base for V and 11 bases for J; bases not matched to a gene: 6. Per germline, CDR1 MDHEN and CDR2 SYDVKM. The CDR3 extends over 14 amino acids. CDR3 loop: CASSLSGQGGKLFF. The DNA for the CDR3 is TGTGCCAGCAGTTTATCCGGACAGGGTGGGAAACTGTTTTTT.

The V and J genes are TRBV18 and TRBJ2-1, with D perhaps TRBD2 (6 bases). The V end lost 3 bases, the J end lost 0 bases, and 12 bases lay between the germline ends. CDR1 and CDR2 (germline): KGHSH, LQKENI. The CDR3 totals 16 residues. The DNA of the CDR3 is TGTGCCAGCTCACCGCGCGGGACGCACTCCTACAATGAGCAGTTCTTC. The encoded protein is CASSPRGTHSYNEQFF. Drawing the rest from reference TRBV18 and TRBJ2-1, the complete variable domain is NAGVMQNPRHLVRRRGQEARLRCSPMKGHSHVYWYRQLPEEGLKFMVYLQKENIIDESGMPKERFSAEFPKEGPSILRIQQVVRGDSAAYFCASSPRGTHSYNEQFFGPGTRLTVL.

The rearrangement joins TRBV5-6 to TRBJ2-7; D is unresolved. This CDR3 is built from 13 residues. V lost 4 bases and J lost 4, with 12 bases in between. Germline-derived CDR1 and CDR2 are SGHDT and YYEEEE. The CDR3 reads CASSPTGDYEQYF. In DNA, the CDR3 is TGTGCCAGCAGCCCTACGGGTGATTACGAGCAGTACTTC.